Included here is one T cell receptor (beta chain) sequence, with context. The antigen remains unidentified. This entry belongs to a study of persistence of HIV-infected CD4 T cells. Overall study: Donors had been on suppressive ART for a median of 8 years. The study, taken as a whole, reports: Compared with CD3/CD28-stimulated cells, CMV- and Gag-responding cells showed lower TCRbeta richness.

V shed 1 base and J shed 0 bases, with 13 bases lying between them. This CDR3 has 18 amino acids. Germline V gene sequence: CDR1 MGHRA, CDR2 YSYEKL. The immunoSEQ assay was version 4, run in survey mode. Repertoires were generated with immunoSEQ multiplex PCR, while TCRdb's copy carries only in-frame clones and drops some. The table lists about 30,000 clones, roughly 71% of them singletons. The stimulus was an HIV-1 Gag 15-mer peptide pool, 0.95 to 1 ug/peptide/mL. CD4+ T cells upregulating both CD40 ligand and CD69 were sorted as responding cells. CD8+ T cells were removed from PBMCs prior to stimulation. CD8-depleted PBMCs were stimulated 15 to 20 hours with anti-CD28/CD49d costimulation, CD40-blocking antibody and enfuvirtide.

The source was CD4+ T cells sorted from PBMCs after approximately 18-hour stimulation, collected from a patient who received antiretroviral therapy. This clonotype was obtained from an adult man with HIV who was CMV-seropositive. V and J are TRBV4-1 and TRBJ2-6; D possibly corresponds to TRBD2 (5 bases). The CDR3 sequence: CASSQGQRTGSGANVLTF. The CDR3 DNA sequence: TGCGCCAGCAGCCAAGGTCAGCGGACGGGCTCTGGGGCCAACGTCCTGACTTTC.